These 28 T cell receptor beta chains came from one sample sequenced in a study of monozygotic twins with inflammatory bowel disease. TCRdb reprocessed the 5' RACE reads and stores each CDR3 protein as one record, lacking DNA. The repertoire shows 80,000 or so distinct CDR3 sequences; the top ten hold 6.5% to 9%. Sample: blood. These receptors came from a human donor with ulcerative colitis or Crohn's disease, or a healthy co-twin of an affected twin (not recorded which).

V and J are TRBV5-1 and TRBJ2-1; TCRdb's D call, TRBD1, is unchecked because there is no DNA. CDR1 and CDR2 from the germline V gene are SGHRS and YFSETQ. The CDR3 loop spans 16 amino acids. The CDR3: CASSLDLSVQGHEQFF.

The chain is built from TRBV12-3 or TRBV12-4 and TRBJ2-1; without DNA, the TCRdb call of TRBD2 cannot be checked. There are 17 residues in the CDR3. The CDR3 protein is CASSLDIARSSYNEQFF.

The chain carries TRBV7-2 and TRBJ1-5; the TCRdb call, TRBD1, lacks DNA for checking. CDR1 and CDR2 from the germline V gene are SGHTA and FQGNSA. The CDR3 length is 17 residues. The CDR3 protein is CASSLGGRSYSNQPQHF.

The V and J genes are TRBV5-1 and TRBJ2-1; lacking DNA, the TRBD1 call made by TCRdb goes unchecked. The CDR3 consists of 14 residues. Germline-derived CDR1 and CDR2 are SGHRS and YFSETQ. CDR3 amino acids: CASSGTGSVNEQFF. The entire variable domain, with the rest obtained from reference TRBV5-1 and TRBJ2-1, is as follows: KAGVTQTPRYLIKTRGQQVTLSCSPISGHRSVSWYQQTPGQGLQFLFEYFSETQRNKGNFPGRFSGRQFSNSRSEMNVSTLELGDSALYLCASSGTGSVNEQFFGPGTRLTVL.

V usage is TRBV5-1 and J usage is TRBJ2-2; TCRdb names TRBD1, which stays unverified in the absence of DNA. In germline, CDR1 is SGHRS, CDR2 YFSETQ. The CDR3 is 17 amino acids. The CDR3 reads CASSSFPGQGHTGELFF.

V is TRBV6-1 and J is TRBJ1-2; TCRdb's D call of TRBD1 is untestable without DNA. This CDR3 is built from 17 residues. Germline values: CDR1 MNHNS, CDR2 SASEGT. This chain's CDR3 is CASSQSPNRGVGYGYTF.

The CDR3 reads CASSFRQVETQYF. The chain joins TRBV7-6 to TRBJ2-5. The CDR3 length is 13 residues. CDR1 and CDR2 (germline): SGHVS, FNYEAQ.

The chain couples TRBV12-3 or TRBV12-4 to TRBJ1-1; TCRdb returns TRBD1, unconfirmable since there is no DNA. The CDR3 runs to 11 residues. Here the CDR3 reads CASRTGGEAFF.

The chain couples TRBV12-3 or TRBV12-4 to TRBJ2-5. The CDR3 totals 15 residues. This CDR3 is CASSLGTGRGETQYF.

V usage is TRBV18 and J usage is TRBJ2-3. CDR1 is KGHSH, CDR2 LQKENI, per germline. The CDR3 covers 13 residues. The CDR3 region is CASSPPSTDTQYF.

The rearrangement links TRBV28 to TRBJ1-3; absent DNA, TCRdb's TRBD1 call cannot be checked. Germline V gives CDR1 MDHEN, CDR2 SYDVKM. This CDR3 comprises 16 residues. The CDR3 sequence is CASSIPTGPSGNTIYF.

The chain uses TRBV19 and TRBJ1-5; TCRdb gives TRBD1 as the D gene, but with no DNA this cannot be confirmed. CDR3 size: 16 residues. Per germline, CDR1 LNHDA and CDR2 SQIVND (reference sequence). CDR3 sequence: CASSSIGQGGYQPQHF. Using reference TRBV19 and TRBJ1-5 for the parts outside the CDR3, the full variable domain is DGGITQSPKYLFRKEGQNVTLSCEQNLNHDAMYWYRQDPGQGLRLIYYSQIVNDFQKGDIAEGYSVSREKKESFPLTVTSAQKNPTAFYLCASSSIGQGGYQPQHFGDGTRLSIL.

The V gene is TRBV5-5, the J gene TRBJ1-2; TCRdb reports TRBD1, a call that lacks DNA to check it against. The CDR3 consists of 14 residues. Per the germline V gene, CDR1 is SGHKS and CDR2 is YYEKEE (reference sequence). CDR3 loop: CASSLQVTTVGYTF.

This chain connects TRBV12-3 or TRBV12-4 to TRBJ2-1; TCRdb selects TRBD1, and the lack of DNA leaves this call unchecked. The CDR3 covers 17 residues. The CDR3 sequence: CASSFWSYPRKNNEQFF.

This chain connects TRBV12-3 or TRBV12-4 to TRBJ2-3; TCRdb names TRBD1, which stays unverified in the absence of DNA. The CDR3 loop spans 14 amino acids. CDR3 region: CASNRGGGGNTQYF.

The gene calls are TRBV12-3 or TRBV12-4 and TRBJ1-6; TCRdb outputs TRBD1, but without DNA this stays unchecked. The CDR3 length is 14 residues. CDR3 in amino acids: CASTPGGSLSPLHF.

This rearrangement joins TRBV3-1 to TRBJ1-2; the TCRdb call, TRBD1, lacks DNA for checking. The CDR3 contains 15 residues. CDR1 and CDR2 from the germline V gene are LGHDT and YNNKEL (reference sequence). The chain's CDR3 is CASSQEGGESYGYTF.

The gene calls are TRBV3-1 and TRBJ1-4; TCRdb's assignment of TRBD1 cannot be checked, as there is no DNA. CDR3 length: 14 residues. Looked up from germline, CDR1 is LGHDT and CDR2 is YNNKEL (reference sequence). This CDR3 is CASSPQGTNEKLFF.

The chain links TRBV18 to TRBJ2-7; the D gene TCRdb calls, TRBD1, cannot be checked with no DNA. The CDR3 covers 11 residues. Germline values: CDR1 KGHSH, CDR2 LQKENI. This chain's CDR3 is CASSQGYEQYF.

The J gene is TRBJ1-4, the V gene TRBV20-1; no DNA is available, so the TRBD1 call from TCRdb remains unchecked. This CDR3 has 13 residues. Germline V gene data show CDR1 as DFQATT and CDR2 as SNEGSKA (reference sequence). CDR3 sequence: CSARKGRGEKLFF.

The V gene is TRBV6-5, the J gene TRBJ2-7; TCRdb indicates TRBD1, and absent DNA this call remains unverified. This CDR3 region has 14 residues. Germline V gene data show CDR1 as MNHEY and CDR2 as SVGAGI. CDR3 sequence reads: CASSYSGTAYEQYF.

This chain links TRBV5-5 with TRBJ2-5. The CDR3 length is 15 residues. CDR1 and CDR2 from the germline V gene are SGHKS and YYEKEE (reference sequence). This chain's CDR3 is CASSLAGNRQETQYF.

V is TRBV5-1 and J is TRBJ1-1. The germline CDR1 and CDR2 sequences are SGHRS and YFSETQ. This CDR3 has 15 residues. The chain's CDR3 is CASSMDGVPDRRAFF.

The CDR3 spells CATKSENYGYTF. This chain uses TRBV6-2 or TRBV6-3 with TRBJ1-2. The length of the CDR3 is 12 residues. The germline V gene encodes CDR1 MNHEY and CDR2 SVGEGT.

The CDR3 loop is CASSPGRFYGYTF. The V and J genes are TRBV6-5 and TRBJ1-2; the TCRdb call, TRBD1, lacks DNA for checking. Germline V gene data show CDR1 as MNHEY and CDR2 as SVGAGI. The CDR3 is 13 amino acids.

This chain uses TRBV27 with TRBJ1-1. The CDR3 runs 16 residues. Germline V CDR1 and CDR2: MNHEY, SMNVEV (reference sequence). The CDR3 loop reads CASSFGGLWGNTEAFF.

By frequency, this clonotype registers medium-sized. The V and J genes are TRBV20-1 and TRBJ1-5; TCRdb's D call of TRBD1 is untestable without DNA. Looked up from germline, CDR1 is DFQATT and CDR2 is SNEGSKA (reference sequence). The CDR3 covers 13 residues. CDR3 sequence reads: CSVSQGSNQPQHF.

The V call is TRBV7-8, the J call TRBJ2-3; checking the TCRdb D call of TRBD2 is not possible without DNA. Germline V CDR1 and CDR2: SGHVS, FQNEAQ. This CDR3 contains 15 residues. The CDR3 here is CASSKLAGSSDTQYF. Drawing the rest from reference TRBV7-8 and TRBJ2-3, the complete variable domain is GAGVSQSPRYKVAKRGQDVALRCDPISGHVSLFWYQQALGQGPEFLTYFQNEAQLDKSGLPSDRFFAERPEGSVSTLKIQRTQQEDSAVYLCASSKLAGSSDTQYFGPGTRLTVL.